The present entry profiles one TCR beta chain with its context. Its antigen remains unidentified. No per-base quality is available; no much larger clone lies one base away. TCR beta libraries were generated from genomic DNA with the immunoSEQ kit, following the manufacturer's recommendations. To prepare the libraries, a first multiplex PCR with proprietary primers was run, followed by a second PCR that added unique barcodes, and a bead cleanup was done after each round. A positive control reaction and a negative control reaction, both provided in the kit, were run with every batch of samples. The final libraries were assessed on an Agilent 4200 TapeStation D1000 ScreenTape, pooled by volume, and quantified by qPCR. Sequencing was performed on an Illumina NextSeq500 with a MidOutput 150-cycle cartridge, and 156 Read1 and 15 Index1 cycles were run with kit custom primers. The pooled library was loaded at approximately 0.99 pM, and approximately 20% PhiX control was spiked in. Under the source paper's analysis protocol: Vendor-processed data were analyzed in R, and a clonotype was defined as all T cells sharing the same CDR3 nucleotide sequence. In the clone abundance analyses, frequencies were normalized to the 10,000 most abundant clones in each sample. Before analysis, public T cell clones were removed, and these numbered fewer than five per sample on average. Tumor-enriched and baseline blood-enriched clonotypes were defined by at least a 32-fold difference in abundance between compartments. A beta-binomial differential abundance model was used to identify clonotypes that expanded or contracted between blood time points. The Baroni-Urbani and Buser coefficient was used to measure tumor-blood repertoire similarity, and groups were compared with two-tailed Wilcoxon tests in R. Entries here come from immuneACCESS through TCRdb and include only in-frame sequences with V and J called. Some clones fail to appear in such tables; in the studies checked, an unresolved V gene covers under half of the shortfall, and the cause of the remainder is unknown. The DNA gave D and trimming, while V, J and clone size come from that table. The sample table lists around 140,000 clones, about 87% of them with a count of one. The ten most abundant clones make up about 4% of the sample.

This entry is derived from a study of radiation and T cells in renal cell carcinoma (TCRdb year 2020). Context from the whole study: Samples were obtained from a clinical trial, in which 15 Gy stereotactic body radiation therapy was delivered to primary renal cell carcinomas and nephrectomy was performed 4 weeks later. TCR beta sequencing covered some 55 samples in total, comprising roughly 25 tumors and some 27 peripheral blood samples. Across all 50 or so samples, under 4,500,000 unique CDR3 nucleotide sequences, encoding 2,658,974 unique CDR3 amino acid sequences, were identified. The investigation overall reported the following: Because no pretreatment tumor biopsies were available, whether clonotypes were present in the tumor at baseline could not be determined. An increase in top tumor clonotypes in blood was observed from baseline to 2 weeks post-radiation, followed by contraction by 4 weeks, which was taken to suggest transient expansion of tumor-resident clones. Tracking of blood repertoire dynamics stopped at three to five weeks after treatment, with no follow-up past that point. Because the trial had a single-armed design, the trial could not examine how radiation dose or scheduling affected the TCR repertoire.

Per the publication, the time point label means: baseline pretreatment blood. The meaning of the sample's treatment or condition label: 15 Gy SBRT to primary tumor, nephrectomy 4 weeks later. To track tumor-enriched clonotypes, serial peripheral blood was sampled from radiation-treated patients at baseline and at 2 weeks and 4 weeks after SBRT. All patients had renal cell carcinoma with clear cell pathology. Genomic DNA for TCR sequencing was prepared using the QIAamp DNA Blood Mini Kit (Qiagen). The analyses included only samples that passed all quality control checks. The material sequenced was blood, taken from a patient whose treatment included radiotherapy and nephrectomy. The clonotype comes from a woman between 65 and 79 years old with renal cell carcinoma.

The bases read TGTGCCAGCTATGACGGCCTCTATGGCTACACCTTC. The resulting protein is CASYDGLYGYTF. The receptor chain draws on TRBV19 and TRBJ1-2; the D gene identity is not certain. For CDR1 and CDR2, the germline V gene (reference sequence) lists LNHDA and SQIVND. V is pared back by 9 bases and J by 4 bases, with 12 bases lying between the germline termini. The CDR3, from cysteine to phenylalanine, totals 12 residues. CDR3 DNA is the only sequence kept; it has 36 bases, read in frame from the first base.